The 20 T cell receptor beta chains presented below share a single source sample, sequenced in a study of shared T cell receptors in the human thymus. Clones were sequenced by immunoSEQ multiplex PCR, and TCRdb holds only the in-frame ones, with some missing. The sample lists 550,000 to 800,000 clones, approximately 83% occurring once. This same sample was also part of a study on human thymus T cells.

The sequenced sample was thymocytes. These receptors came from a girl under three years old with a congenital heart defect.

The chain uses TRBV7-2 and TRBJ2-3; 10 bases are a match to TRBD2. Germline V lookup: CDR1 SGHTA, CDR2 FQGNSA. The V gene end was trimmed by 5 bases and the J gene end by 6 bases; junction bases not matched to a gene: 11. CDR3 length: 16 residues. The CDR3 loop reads CASSHLAGVGADTQYF. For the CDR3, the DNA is TGTGCCAGCAGCCATCTAGCGGGGGTCGGTGCGGATACGCAGTATTTT.

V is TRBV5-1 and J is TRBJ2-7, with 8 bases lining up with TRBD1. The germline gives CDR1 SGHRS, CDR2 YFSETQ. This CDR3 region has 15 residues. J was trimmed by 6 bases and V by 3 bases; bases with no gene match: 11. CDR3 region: CASSSDSRGRREQYF. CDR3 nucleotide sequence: TGCGCCAGCAGCTCAGATTCCAGGGGGCGTCGCGAGCAGTACTTC.

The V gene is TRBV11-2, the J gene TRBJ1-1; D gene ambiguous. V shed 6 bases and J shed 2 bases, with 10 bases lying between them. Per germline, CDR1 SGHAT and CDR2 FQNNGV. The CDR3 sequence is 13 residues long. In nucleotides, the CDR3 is TGTGCCAGCAGGCCTAGTTGTAACACTGAAGCTTTCTTT. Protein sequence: CASRPSCNTEAFF.

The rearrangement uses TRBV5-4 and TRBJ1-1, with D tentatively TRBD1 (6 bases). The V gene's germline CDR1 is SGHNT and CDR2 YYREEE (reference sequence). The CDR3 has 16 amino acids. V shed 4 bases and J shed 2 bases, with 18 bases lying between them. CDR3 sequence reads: CASSRASRGENTEAFF. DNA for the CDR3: TGTGCCAGCAGCAGGGCCAGCAGGGGCGAAAACACTGAAGCTTTCTTT.

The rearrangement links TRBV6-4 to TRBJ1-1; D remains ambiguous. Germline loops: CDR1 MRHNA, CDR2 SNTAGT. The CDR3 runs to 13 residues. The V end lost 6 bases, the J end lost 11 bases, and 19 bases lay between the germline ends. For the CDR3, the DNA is TGTGCCAGCAGGGGCGAAGGAACGCCCATGGCTTTCTTT. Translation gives CASRGEGTPMAFF.

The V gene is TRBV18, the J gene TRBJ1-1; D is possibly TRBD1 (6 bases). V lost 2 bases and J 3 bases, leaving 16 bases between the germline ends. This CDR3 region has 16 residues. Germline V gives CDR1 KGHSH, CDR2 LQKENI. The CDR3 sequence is CASSPWHRVRDTEAFF. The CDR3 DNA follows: TGTGCCAGCTCACCATGGCACAGGGTAAGGGACACTGAAGCTTTCTTT.

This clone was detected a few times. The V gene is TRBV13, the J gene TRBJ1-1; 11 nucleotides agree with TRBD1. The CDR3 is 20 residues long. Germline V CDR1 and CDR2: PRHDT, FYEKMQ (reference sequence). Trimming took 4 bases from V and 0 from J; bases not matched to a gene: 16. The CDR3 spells CASSYRTGGEFRSVNTEAFF. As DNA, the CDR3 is TGTGCCAGCAGCTACCGGACAGGGGGCGAGTTTCGCTCGGTGAACACTGAAGCTTTCTTT.

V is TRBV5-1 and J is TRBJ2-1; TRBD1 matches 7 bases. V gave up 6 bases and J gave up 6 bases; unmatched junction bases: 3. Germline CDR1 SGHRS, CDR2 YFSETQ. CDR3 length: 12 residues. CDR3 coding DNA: TGCGCCAGCACCCGACAGGGCAATGAGCAGTTCTTC. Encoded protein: CASTRQGNEQFF.

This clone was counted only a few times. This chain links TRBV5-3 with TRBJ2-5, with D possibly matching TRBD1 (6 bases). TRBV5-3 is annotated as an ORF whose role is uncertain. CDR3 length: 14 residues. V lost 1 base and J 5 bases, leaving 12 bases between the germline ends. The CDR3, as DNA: TGTGCCAGAAGCTTGCCAGGGGAGAAGGAGACCCAGTACTTC. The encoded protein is CARSLPGEKETQYF.

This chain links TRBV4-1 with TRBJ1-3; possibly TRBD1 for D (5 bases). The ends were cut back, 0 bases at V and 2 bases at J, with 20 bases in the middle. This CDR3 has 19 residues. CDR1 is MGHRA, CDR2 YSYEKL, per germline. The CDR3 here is CASSQEGPPTQEPGNTIYF. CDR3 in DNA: TGCGCCAGCAGCCAAGAGGGTCCCCCCACACAGGAGCCTGGAAACACCATATATTTT.

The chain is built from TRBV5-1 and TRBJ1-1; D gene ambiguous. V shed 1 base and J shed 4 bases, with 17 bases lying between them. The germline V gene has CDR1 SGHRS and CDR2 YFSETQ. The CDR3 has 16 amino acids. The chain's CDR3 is CASSLSRSTESTEAFF. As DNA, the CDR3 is TGCGCCAGCAGCTTGTCTAGGAGTACGGAGAGCACTGAAGCTTTCTTT.

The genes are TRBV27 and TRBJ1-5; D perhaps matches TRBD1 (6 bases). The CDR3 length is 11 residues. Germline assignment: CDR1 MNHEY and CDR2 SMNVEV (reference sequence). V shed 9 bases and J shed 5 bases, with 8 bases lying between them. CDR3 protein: CASGGDQPQHF. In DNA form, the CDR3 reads TGTGCCAGTGGGGGCGATCAGCCCCAGCATTTT.

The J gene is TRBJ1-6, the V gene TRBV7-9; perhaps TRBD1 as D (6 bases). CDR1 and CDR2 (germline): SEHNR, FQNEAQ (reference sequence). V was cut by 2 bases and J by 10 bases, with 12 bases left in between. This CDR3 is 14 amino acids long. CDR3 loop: CASSLRPGDSPLHF. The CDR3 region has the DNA TGTGCCAGCAGCTTAAGGCCAGGGGACTCACCCCTCCACTTT.

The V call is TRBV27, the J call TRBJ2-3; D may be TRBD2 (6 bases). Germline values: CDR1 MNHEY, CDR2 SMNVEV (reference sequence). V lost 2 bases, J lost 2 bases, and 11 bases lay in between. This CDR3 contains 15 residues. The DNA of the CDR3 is TGTGCCAGCAGTTTAATGGGACTCTACACAGATACGCAGTATTTT. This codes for CASSLMGLYTDTQYF.

The CDR3 bases are TGCGCCAGCAGTGATTACAGGGACAACTCTGGAAACACCATATATTTT. Translating it yields CASSDYRDNSGNTIYF. The chain joins TRBV10-1 to TRBJ1-3, with TRBD1 as a possible D gene (6 bases). Trimming stripped 3 bases from V and 0 bases from J, with 12 bases between. The germline CDR1 and CDR2 sequences are WNHNN and SYGVQD (reference sequence). The CDR3 is made up of 16 amino acids.

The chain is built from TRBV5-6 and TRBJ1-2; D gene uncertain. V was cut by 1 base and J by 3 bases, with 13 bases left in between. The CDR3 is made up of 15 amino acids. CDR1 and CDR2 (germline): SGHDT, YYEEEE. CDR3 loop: CASSLFYIGDYGYTF. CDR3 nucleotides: TGTGCCAGCAGCTTGTTTTATATTGGAGACTATGGCTACACCTTC.

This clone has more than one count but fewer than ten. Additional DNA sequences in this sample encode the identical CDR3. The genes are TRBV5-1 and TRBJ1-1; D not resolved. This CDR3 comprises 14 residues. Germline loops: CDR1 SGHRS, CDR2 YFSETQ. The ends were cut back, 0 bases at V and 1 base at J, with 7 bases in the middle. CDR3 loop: CASSLDRRNTEAFF. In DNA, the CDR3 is TGCGCCAGCAGCTTGGATCGTAGGAACACTGAAGCTTTCTTT.

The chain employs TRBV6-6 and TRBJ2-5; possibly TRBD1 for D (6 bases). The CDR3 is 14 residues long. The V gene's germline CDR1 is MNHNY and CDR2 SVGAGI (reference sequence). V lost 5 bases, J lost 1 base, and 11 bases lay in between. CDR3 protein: CASSLRDIQETQYF. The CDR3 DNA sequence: TGTGCCAGCAGTCTCCGGGACATCCAAGAGACCCAGTACTTC.

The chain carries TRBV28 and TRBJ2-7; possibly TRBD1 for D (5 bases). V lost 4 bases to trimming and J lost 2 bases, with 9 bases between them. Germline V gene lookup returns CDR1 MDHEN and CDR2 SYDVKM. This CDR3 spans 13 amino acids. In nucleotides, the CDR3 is TGTGCCAGCAGTTCGGCACAGGCCTACGAGCAGTACTTC. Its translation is CASSSAQAYEQYF.

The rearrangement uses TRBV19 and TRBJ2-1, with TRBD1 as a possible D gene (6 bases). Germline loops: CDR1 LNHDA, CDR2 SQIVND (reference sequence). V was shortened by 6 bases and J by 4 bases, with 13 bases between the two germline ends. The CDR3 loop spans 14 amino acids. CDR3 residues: CASRVHRGYNEQFF. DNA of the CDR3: TGTGCCAGTAGGGTCCATAGGGGGTACAATGAGCAGTTCTTC.